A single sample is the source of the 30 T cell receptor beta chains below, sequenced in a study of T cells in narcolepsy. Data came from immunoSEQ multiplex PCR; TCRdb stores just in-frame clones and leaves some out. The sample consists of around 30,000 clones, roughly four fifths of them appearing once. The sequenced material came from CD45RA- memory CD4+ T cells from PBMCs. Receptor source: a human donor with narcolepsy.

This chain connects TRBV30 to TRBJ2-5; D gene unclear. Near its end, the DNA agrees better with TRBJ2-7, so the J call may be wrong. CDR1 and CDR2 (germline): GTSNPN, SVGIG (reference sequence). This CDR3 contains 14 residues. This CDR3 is CAWSPGPQPYEQYF. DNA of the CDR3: TGTGCCTGGAGTCCCGGGCCCCAACCCTACGAGCAGTACTTC.

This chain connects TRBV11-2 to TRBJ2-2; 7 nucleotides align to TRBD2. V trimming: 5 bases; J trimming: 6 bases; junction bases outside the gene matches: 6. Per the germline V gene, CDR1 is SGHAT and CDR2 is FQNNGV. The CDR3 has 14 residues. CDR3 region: CASSTEGGAGELFF. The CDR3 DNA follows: TGTGCCAGCAGCACCGAGGGAGGGGCCGGGGAGCTGTTTTTT.

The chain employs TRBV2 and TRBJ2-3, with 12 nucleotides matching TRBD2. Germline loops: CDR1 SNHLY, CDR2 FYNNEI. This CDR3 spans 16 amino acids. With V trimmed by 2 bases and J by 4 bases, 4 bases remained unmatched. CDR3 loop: CASSELASGGADTQYF. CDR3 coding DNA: TGTGCCAGCAGTGAATTGGCTAGCGGGGGGGCAGATACGCAGTATTTT.

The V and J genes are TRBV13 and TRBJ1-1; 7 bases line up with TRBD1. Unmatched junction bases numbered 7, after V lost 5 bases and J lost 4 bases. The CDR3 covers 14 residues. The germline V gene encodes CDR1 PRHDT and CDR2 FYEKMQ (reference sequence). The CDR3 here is CASSGGQVGTEAFF. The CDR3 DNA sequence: TGTGCCAGCAGCGGTGGACAGGTGGGCACTGAAGCTTTCTTT.

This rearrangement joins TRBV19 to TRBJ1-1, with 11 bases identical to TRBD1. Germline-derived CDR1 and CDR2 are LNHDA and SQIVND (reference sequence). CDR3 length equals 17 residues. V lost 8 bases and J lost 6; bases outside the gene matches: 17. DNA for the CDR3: TGTGCCAGTCGACTTGGACAGGGGGCGCCGAATTGGGCTGAAGCTTTCTTT. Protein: CASRLGQGAPNWAEAFF.

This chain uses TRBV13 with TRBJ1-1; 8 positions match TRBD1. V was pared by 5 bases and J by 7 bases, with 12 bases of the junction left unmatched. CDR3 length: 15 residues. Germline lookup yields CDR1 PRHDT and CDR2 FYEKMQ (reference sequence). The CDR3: CASSAQGVGQIEAFF. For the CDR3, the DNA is TGTGCCAGCAGCGCACAGGGGGTCGGACAGATTGAAGCTTTCTTT. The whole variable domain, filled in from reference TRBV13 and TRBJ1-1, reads AAGVIQSPRHLIKEKRETATLKCYPIPRHDTVYWYQQGPGQDPQFLISFYEKMQSDKGSIPDRFSAQQFSDYHSELNMSSLELGDSALYFCASSAQGVGQIEAFFGQGTRLTVV.

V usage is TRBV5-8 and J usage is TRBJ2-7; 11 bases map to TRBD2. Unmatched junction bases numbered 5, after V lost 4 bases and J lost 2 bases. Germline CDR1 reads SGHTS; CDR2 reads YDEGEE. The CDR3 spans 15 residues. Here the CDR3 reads CASSKALAGAYEQYF. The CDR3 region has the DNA TGTGCCAGCAGCAAGGCACTAGCGGGGGCCTACGAGCAGTACTTC.

The chain's CDR3 is CASSKDNYGYTF. CDR3 sequence (DNA): TGTGCCAGTAGTAAGGACAACTATGGCTACACCTTC. The chain has TRBV19 and TRBJ1-2; D is unresolved. Looked up from germline, CDR1 is LNHDA and CDR2 is SQIVND (reference sequence). Trimming stripped 4 bases from V and 2 bases from J, with 5 bases between. CDR3 length equals 12 residues.

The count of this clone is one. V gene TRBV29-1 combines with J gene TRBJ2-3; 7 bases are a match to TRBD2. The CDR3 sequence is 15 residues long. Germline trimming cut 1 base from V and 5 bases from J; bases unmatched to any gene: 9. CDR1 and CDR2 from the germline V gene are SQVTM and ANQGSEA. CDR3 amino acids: CSVEAEAGLRDTQYF. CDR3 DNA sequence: TGCAGCGTTGAAGCTGAAGCGGGACTGCGAGATACGCAGTATTTT.

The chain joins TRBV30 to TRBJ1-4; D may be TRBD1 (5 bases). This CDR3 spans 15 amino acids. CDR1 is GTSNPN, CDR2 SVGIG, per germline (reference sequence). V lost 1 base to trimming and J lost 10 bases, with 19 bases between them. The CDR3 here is CAWSEGVRGGGKLFF. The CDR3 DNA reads TGTGCCTGGAGTGAAGGGGTAAGGGGAGGCGGAAAACTGTTTTTT.

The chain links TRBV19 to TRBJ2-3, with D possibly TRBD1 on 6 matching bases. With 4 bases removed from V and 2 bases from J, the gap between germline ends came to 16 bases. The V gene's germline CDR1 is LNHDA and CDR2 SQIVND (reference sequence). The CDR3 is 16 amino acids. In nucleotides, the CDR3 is TGTGCCAGTAGTACGTCTTACAGGGCTTTCACAGATACGCAGTATTTT. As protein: CASSTSYRAFTDTQYF.

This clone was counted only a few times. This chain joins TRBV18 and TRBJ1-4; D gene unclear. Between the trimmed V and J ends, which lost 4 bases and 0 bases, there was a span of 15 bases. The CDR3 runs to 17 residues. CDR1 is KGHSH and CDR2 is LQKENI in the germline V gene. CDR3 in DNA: TGTGCCAGCTCACTATCTCGGACGGGCGCAACTAATGAAAAACTGTTTTTT. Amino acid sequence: CASSLSRTGATNEKLFF.

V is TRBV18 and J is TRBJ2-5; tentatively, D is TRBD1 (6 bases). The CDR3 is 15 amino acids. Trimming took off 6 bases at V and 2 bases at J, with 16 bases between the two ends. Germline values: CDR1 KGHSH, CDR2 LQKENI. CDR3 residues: CASSPTGQLQETQYF. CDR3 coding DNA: TGTGCCAGCTCGCCCACTGGACAGCTACAAGAGACCCAGTACTTC.

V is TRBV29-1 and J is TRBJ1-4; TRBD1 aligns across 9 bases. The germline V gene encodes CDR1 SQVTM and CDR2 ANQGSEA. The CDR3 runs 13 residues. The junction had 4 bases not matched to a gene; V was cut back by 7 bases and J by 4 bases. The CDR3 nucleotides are TGCAGCGGGGGACAGGGAAATAATGAAAAACTGTTTTTT. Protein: CSGGQGNNEKLFF.

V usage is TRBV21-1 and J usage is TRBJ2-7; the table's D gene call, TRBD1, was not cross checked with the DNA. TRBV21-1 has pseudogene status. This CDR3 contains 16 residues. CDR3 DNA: TGTGCCAGCAGCAAAGCCGGGACAGGGGGAGGCTACGAGCAGTACTTC. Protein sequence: CASSKAGTGGGYEQYF.

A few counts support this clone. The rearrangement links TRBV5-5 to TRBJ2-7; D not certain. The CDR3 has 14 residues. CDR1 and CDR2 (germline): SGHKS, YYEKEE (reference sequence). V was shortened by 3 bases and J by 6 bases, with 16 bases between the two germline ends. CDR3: CASSSTSPGREQYF. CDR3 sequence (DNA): TGTGCCAGCAGCTCCACCTCTCCAGGTCGCGAGCAGTACTTC.

The chain's CDR3 is CASSQVAGTEAFF. The CDR3 DNA follows: TGTGCCAGCAGCCAAGTTGCCGGGACTGAAGCTTTCTTT. The gene calls are TRBV14 and TRBJ1-1; no firm D call. Germline CDR1 reads SGHDN; CDR2 reads FVKESK. This CDR3 region has 13 residues. V was clipped by 1 base and J by 5 bases, with 8 bases between them.

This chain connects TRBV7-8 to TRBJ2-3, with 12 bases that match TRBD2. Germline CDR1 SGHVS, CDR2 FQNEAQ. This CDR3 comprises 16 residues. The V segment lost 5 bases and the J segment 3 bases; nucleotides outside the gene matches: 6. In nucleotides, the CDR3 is TGTGCCAGCAGCCGGCGACTAGCGGGGGCAACAGATACGCAGTATTTT. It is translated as CASSRRLAGATDTQYF.

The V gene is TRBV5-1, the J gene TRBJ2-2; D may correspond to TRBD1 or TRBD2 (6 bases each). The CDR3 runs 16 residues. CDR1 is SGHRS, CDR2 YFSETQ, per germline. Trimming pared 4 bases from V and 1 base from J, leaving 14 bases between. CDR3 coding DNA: TGCGCCAGCAGCCGCTTGGGGGGCGAGAACACCGGGGAGCTGTTTTTT. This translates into CASSRLGGENTGELFF.

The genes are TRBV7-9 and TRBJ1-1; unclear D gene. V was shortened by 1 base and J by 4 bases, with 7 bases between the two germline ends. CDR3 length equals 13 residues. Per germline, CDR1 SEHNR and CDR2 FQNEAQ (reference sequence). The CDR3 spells CASSLGGSTEAFF. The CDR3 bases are TGTGCCAGCAGCTTAGGAGGGAGCACTGAAGCTTTCTTT.

The CDR3 DNA follows: TGTGCCAGTAGTATAGCCCGGGCCTCGAGGAACACTGAAGCTTTCTTT. Its protein product is CASSIARASRNTEAFF. V and J are TRBV19 and TRBJ1-1, with no clear D. CDR1 and CDR2 (germline): LNHDA, SQIVND (reference sequence). V was trimmed by 1 base and J by 1 base, leaving 13 bases between them. The CDR3 contains 16 residues.

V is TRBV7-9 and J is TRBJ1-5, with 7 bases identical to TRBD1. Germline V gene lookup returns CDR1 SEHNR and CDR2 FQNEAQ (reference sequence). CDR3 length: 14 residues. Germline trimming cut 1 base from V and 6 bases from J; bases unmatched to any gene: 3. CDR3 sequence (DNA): TGTGCCAGCAGCTTAGAAGGGGGCATTCAGCCCCAGCATTTT. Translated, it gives CASSLEGGIQPQHF.

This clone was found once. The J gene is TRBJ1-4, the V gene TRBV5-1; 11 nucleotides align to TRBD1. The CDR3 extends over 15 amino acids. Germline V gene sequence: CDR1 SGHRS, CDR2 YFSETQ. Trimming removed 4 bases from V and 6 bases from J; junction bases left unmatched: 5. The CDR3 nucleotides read TGCGCCAGCAGCGCCCCGGGACAGGGGGATGAAAAACTGTTTTTT. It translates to CASSAPGQGDEKLFF.

CDR3 coding DNA: TGTGCCAGCAGCAGGGGACAGGGGGAAGGTGGCTACACCTTC. This translates into CASSRGQGEGGYTF. The rearrangement joins TRBV6-5 to TRBJ1-2; TRBD1 matches 11 bases. CDR3 length: 14 amino acids. Germline CDR1 reads MNHEY; CDR2 reads SVGAGI. J lost 7 bases, V lost 6 bases, and 7 bases had no gene match.

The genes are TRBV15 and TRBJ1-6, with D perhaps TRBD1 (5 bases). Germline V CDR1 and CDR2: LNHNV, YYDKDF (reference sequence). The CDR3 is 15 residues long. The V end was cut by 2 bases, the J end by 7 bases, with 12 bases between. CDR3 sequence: CATSRSTALNSPLHF. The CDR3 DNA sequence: TGTGCCACCAGCAGATCGACAGCTCTCAATTCACCCCTCCACTTT.

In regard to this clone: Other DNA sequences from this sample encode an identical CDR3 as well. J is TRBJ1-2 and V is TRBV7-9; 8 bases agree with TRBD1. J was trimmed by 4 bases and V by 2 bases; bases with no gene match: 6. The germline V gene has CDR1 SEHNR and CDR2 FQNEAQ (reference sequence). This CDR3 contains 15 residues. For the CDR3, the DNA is TGTGCCAGCAGCTTATCGACAGGGGTAGGCTATGGCTACACCTTC. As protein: CASSLSTGVGYGYTF.

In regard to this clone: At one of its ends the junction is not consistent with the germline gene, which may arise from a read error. CDR3: CASSLGSLSPRF. DNA of the CDR3: TGTGCCAGCAGCTTAGGGTCTCTTTCCCCCCGCTTT. The V and J genes are TRBV7-2 and TRBJ1-1; D is uncertain. In germline, CDR1 is SGHTA, CDR2 FQGNSA. This CDR3 comprises 12 residues.

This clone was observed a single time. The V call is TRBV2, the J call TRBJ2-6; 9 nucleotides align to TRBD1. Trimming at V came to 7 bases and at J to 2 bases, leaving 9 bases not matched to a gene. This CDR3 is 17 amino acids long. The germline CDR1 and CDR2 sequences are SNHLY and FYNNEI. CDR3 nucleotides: TGTGCCAGCAATCCGGGACAGGGAAATCCTGGGGCCAACGTCCTGACTTTC. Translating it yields CASNPGQGNPGANVLTF.

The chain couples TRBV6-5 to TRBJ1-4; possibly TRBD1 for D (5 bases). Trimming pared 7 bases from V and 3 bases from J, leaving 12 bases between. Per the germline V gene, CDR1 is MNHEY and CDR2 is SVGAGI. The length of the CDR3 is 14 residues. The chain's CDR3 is CASTHRRPNEKLFF. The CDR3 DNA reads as TGTGCCAGCACCCACAGGAGACCTAATGAAAAACTGTTTTTT.

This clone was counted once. CDR3 DNA sequence: TGTGCCAGCAGCGTTCAGCCATTAACAGGGAGGAACACCGGGGAGCTGTTTTTT. The encoded protein is CASSVQPLTGRNTGELFF. The V call is TRBV7-8, the J call TRBJ2-2; TRBD1 might be the D (6 bases). In germline, CDR1 is SGHVS, CDR2 FQNEAQ. The CDR3 extends over 18 amino acids. V gave up 5 bases and J gave up 1 base, with 20 bases separating them. Based on the CDR3 plus reference TRBV7-8 and TRBJ2-2, the full variable domain is GAGVSQSPRYKVAKRGQDVALRCDPISGHVSLFWYQQALGQGPEFLTYFQNEAQLDKSGLPSDRFFAERPEGSVSTLKIQRTQQEDSAVYLCASSVQPLTGRNTGELFFGEGSRLTVL.